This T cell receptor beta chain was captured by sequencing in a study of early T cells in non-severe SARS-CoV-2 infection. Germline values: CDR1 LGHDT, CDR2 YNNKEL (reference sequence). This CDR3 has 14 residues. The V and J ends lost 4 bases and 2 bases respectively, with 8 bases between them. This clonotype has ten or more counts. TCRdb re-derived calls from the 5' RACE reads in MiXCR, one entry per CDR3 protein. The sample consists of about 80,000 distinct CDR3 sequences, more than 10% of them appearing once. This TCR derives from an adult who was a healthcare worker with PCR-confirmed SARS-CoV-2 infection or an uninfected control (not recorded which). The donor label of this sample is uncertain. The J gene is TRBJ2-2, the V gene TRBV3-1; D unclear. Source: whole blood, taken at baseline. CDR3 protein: CASSPDLNTGELFF. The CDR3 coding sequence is TGTGCCAGCAGCCCTGACCTTAACACCGGGGAGCTGTTTTTT.